The sequence of this T cell receptor (beta chain) was determined in a study of regulatory T cells in long-lasting Graves disease (dated by TCRdb to 2020 to 2023). About the full investigation: Persistent Graves' disease meant more than 5 years of antithyroid drug treatment with TSH receptor autoantibodies that stayed positive. This study used TCR sequencing and RNA sequencing of peripheral blood to compare persistent Graves' disease patients against newly diagnosed Graves' disease patients. The study was conducted in China and was registered as a clinical trial. A total of approximately 35 samples underwent TCR sequencing: about 13 from persistent and around 20 from newly diagnosed Graves' disease patients. Antithyroid drugs had been taken for about 10.3 years on average by persistent Graves' disease patients in the clinical cohort.

The CDR3 has 17 amino acids, counting the end cysteine and phenylalanine. Only the CDR3 DNA stays, 51 bases, in frame from base 1. V is cut by 2 bases and J by 2 bases, and the space between the germline ends is 15 bases. The paper's findings and limits, for the study overall: As a limitation, the authors acknowledged that the small sample size may reduce accuracy. Preferential use of TRBV28, TRBJ1-2 and TRBJ2-5 was observed in persistent disease, whereas TRBV20-1 and TRBJ2-1 were favored in newly diagnosed disease. Sequencing and analysis were restricted to the TCR beta chain. Patients with persistent disease shared more public clonotypes (approximately 2,500) than newly diagnosed patients did (around 930). Persistent Graves' disease patients showed lower TCR Shannon entropy and fewer highly expanded clones than newly diagnosed patients, suggesting clonal expansion. Because the primary lesion, thyroid tissue, could not be accessed, the study looked at peripheral blood alone.

Library prep was done by multiplex PCR. Sequenced using an Illumina HiSeq 4000. TCR beta libraries were built with iRepertoire HTBI primers and Arm-PCR amplification of CDR3 regions. Gel purification was performed on PCR products prior to sequencing. On the study's bioinformatics: Gene usage analysis of CDR3 amino acid clonotypes used the 50 to 70 TRBV and some 13 TRBJ segments found across samples. COPE and FqMerger were used to merge filtered high-quality paired reads into contigs. BLAST was used to align contigs to IMGT TRBV, TRBD and TRBJ reference genes, and CDR3 was defined according to IMGT. Clonotypes above 0.1% frequency were classified as highly expanded clones. Shannon entropy served as the measure of repertoire diversity, while the Gini coefficient captured V-J evenness. A clonotype found in more than one individual was treated as public. Starting from the raw public reads, TCRdb applied fastp trimming at Q25, assembled clones with MiXCR and retained in-frame beta chains. A single entry per CDR3 protein holds the most common genes and DNA from its merged rows. The V and J calls and clone size are TCRdb's, not the authors'. Within this sample are about 430,000 distinct CDR3 sequences, with roughly 23% of them counted one time only. The biggest ten clones account for 13% to 15% of the sample.

What this sample's time point label stands for: persistent/refractory GD, antithyroid drugs over 5 years with positive TRAb. For both TCR sequencing and RNA sequencing, RNA was extracted from PBMCs in TRIzol. Graves' disease was diagnosed according to American Thyroid Association guidelines. Recruitment of patients was carried out at an endocrinology department in Xi'an, China. From each patient, about 9 milliliters of peripheral blood was collected into an EDTA anticoagulant tube. Ficoll Paque Plus density gradient separation was used to isolate PBMCs, and no further T cell sorting was done. An Agilent 2100 Bioanalyzer and agarose gel were used to check RNA quality, and a NanoDrop 2000 was used to measure RNA concentration. This clonotype has a count of ten or more. It has no known antigen specificity. No qualities accompany the bases; no much larger clone lies one base away.

The chain joins TRBV12-3 or TRBV12-4 to TRBJ2-2; the D gene is perhaps TRBD1, from 6 matching bases. Source: peripheral blood mononuclear cells (PBMCs), taken when the disease was refractory, from a patient treated with antithyroid drugs. This clonotype originated in a female donor with Graves disease. The base sequence is TGTGCCAGCAGTTTAAGGCGGTCAGGGGACAACACCGGGGAGCTGTTTTTT. The resulting protein is CASSLRRSGDNTGELFF.